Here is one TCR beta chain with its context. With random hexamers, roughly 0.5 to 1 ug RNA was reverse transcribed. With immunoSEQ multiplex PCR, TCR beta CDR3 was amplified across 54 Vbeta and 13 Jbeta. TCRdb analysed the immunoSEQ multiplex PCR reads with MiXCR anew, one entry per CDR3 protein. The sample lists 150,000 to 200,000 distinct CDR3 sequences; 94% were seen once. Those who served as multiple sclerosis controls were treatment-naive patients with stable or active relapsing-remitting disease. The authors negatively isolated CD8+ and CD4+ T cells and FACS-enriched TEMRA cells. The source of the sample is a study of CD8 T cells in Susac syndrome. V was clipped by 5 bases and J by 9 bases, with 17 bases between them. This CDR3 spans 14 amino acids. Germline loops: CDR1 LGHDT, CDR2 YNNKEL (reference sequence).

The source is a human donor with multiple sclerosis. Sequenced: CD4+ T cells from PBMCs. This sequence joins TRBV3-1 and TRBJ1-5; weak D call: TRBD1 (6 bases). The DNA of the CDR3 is TGTGCCAGCAGCTCCCAAGGTAGGGGGGGGCCCCAGCATTTT. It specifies CASSSQGRGGPQHF.